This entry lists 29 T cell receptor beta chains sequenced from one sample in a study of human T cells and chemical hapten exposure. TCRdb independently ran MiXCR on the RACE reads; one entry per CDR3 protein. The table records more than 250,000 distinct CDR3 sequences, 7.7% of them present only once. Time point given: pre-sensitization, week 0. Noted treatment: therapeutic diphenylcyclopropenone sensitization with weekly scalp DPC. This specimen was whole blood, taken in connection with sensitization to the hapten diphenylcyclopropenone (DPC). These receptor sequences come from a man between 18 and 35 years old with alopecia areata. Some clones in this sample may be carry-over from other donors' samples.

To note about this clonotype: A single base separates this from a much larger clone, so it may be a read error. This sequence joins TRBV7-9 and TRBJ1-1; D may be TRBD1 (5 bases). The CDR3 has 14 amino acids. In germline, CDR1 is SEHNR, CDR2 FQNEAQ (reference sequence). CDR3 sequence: CASSLEGLRTEASF. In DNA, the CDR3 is TGTGCCAGCAGCTTAGAGGGGCTTAGGACTGAAGCTTCCTTT.

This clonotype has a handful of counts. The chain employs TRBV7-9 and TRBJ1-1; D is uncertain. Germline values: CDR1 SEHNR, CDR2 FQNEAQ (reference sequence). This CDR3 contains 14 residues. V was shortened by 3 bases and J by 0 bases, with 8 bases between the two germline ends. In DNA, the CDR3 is TGTGCCAGCAGCTTTATGGAGCTGAACACTGAAGCTTTCTTT. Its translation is CASSFMELNTEAFF.

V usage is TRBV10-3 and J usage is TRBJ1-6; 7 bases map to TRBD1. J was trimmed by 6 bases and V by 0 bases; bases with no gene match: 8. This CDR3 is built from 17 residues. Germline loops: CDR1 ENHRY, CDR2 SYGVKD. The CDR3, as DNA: TGTGCCATCAGTGAGTCGCAGACAGGGTCGTTTAATTCACCCCTCCACTTT. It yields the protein CAISESQTGSFNSPLHF.

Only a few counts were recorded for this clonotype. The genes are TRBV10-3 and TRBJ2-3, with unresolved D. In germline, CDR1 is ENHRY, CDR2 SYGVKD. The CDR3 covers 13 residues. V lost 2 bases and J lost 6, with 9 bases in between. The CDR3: CAISEIPGDTQYF. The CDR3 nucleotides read TGTGCCATCAGTGAGATACCTGGGGATACGCAGTATTTT.

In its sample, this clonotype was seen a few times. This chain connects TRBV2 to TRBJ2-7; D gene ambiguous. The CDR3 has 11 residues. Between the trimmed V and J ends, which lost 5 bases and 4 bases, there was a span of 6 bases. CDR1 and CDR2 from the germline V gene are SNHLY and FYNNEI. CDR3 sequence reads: CASSPMYEQYV. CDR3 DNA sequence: TGTGCCAGCAGTCCTATGTACGAGCAGTACGTC.

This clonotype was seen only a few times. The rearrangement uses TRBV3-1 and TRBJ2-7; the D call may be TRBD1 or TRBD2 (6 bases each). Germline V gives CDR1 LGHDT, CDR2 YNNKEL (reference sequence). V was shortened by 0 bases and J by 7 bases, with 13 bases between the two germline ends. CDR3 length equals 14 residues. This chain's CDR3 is CASSQEGGPREQYF. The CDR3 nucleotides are TGTGCCAGCAGCCAAGAGGGGGGCCCGAGGGAGCAGTACTTC.

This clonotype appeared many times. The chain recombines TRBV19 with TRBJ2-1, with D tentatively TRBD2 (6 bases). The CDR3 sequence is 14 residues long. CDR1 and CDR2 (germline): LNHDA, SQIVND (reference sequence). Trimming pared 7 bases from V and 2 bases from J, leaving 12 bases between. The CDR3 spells CASNWGGTYNEQFF. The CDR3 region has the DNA TGTGCCAGTAATTGGGGAGGCACCTACAATGAGCAGTTCTTC.

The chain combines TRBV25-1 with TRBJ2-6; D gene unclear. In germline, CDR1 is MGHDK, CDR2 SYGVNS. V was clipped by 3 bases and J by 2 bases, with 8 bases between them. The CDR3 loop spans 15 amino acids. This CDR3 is CASSDLIPGANVLTF. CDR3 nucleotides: TGTGCCAGCAGTGATCTGATACCTGGGGCCAACGTCCTGACTTTC.

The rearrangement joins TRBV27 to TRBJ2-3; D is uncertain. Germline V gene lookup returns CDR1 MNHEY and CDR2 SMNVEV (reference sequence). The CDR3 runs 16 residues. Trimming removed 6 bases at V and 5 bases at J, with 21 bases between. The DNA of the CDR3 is TGTGCCAGCAGCCCCGAGCTTGGAAAGCTAGTAGATACGCAGTATTTT. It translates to CASSPELGKLVDTQYF.

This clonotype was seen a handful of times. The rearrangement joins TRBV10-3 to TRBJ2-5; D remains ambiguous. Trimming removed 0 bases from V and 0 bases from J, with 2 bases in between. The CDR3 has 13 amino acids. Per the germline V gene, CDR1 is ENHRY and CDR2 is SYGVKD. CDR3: CAISESYQETQYF. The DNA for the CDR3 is TGTGCCATCAGTGAGTCGTACCAAGAGACCCAGTACTTC.

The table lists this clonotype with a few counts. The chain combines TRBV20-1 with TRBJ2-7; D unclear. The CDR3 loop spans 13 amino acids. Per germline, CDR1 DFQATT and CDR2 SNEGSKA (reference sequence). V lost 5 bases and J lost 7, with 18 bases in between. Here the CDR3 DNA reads TGCAGTGCTTCCCGTGACCCATTCGGGGAGCAGTACGTC. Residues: CSASRDPFGEQYV.

The CDR3 reads CASSPGVYQPQHF. The CDR3 DNA follows: TGTGCCAGCAGCCCAGGGGTCTATCAGCCCCAGCATTTT. V is TRBV7-2 and J is TRBJ1-5; possible D gene TRBD1, 6 bases. The length of the CDR3 is 13 residues. V dropped 5 bases and J dropped 5 bases, with 10 bases sitting between them. Looked up from germline, CDR1 is SGHTA and CDR2 is FQGNSA.

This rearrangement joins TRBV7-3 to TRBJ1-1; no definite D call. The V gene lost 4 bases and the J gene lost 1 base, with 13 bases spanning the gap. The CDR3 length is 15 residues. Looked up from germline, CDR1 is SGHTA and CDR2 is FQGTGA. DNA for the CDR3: TGTGCCAGCAGCTCTAGTGGAGGGCAGAACACTGAAGCTTTCTTT. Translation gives CASSSSGGQNTEAFF.

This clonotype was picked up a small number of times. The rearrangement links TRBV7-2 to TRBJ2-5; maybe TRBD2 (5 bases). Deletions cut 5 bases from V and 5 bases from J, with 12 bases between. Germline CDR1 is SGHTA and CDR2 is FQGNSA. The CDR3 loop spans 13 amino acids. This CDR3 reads CASSRELAETQYF. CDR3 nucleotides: TGTGCCAGCAGCAGGGAGTTAGCGGAGACCCAGTACTTC.

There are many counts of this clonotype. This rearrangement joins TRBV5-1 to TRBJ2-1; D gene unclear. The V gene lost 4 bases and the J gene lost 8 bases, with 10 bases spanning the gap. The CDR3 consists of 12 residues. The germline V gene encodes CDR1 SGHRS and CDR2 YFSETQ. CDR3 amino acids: CASSPSRDEQFF. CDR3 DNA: TGCGCCAGCAGCCCGAGTCGGGATGAGCAGTTCTTC.

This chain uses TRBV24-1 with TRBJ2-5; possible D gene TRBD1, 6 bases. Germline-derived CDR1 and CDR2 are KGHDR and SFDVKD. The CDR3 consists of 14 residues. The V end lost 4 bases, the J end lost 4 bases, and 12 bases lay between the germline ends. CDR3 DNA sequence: TGTGCCACCAGTGACCGTCGACAGGTAGAGACCCAGTACTTC. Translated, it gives CATSDRRQVETQYF.

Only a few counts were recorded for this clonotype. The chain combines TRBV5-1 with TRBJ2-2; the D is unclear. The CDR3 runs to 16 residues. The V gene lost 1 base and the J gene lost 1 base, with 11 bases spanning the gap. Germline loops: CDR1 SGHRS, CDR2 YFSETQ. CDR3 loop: CASSLRSTLNTGELFF. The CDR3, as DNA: TGCGCCAGCAGCTTGAGATCCACTTTGAACACCGGGGAGCTGTTTTTT. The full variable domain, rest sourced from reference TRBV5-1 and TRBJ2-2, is KAGVTQTPRYLIKTRGQQVTLSCSPISGHRSVSWYQQTPGQGLQFLFEYFSETQRNKGNFPGRFSGRQFSNSRSEMNVSTLELGDSALYLCASSLRSTLNTGELFFGEGSRLTVL.

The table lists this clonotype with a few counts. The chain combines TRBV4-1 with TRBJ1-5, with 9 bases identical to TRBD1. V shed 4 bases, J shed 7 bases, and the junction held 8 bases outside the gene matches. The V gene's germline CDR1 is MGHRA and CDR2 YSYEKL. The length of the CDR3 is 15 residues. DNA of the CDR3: TGCGCCAGCAGCCCAGCCGGGACAGGGCTCCAGCCCCAGCATTTT. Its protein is CASSPAGTGLQPQHF.

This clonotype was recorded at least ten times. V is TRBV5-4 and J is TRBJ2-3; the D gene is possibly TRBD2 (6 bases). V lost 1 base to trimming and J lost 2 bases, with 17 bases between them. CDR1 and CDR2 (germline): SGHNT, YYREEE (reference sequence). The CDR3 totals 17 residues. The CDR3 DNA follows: TGTGCCAGCAGCTTGAAAGTAGTGGCGGGAAACACAGATACGCAGTATTTT. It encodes CASSLKVVAGNTDTQYF.

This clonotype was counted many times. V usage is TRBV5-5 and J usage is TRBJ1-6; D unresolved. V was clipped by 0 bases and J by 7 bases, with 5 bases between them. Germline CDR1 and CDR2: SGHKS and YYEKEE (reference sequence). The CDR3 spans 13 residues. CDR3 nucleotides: TGTGCCAGCAGCTTGGTTGGGAATTCACCCCTCCACTTT. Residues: CASSLVGNSPLHF.

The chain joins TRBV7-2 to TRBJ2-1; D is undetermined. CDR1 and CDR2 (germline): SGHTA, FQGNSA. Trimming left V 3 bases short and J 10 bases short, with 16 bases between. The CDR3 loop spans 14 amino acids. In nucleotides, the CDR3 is TGTGCCAGCAGCTTTACGTTAGGATTACGCGAGCAGTTCTTC. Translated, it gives CASSFTLGLREQFF.

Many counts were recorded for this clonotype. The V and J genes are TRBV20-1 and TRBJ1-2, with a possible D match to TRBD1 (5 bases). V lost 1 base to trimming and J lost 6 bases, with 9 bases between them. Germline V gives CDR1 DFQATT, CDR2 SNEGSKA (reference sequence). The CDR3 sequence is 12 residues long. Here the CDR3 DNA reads TGCAGTGCTAGAGGACAGCTTAATGGCTACACCTTC. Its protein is CSARGQLNGYTF.

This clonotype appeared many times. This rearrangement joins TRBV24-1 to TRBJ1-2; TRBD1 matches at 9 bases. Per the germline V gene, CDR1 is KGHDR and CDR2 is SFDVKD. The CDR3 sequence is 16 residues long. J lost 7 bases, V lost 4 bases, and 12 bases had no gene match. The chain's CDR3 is CATSDRWDRARSGYTF. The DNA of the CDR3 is TGTGCCACCAGTGACCGATGGGACAGGGCCCGTTCTGGCTACACCTTC.

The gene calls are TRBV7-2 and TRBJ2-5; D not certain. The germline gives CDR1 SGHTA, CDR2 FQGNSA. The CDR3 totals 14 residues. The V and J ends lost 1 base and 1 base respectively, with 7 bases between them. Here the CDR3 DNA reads TGTGCCAGCAGCTTAGGGGCTCGCCAAGAGACCCAGTACTTC. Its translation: CASSLGARQETQYF.

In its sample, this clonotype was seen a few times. The CDR3 loop reads CASSEAQALSYEQYV. As DNA, the CDR3 is TGTGCCAGCAGTGAAGCACAGGCTCTCTCCTACGAGCAGTACGTC. V usage is TRBV2 and J usage is TRBJ2-7; D is perhaps TRBD1 (5 bases). Trimming removed 0 bases at V and 0 bases at J, with 9 bases between. The CDR3 runs 15 residues. Germline V CDR1 and CDR2: SNHLY, FYNNEI.

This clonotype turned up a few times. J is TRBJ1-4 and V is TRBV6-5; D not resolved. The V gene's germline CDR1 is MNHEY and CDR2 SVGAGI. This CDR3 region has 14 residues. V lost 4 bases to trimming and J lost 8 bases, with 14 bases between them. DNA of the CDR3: TGTGCCAGCAGTTCAGGATTTGCGACCGAAAAACTGTTTTTT. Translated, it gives CASSSGFATEKLFF.

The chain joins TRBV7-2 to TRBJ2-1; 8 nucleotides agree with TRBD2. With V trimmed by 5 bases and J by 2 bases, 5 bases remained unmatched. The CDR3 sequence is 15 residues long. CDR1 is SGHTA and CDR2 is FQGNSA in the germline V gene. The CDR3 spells CASSVSGGTYNEQFF. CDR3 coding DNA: TGTGCCAGCAGCGTAAGCGGGGGAACCTACAATGAGCAGTTCTTC.

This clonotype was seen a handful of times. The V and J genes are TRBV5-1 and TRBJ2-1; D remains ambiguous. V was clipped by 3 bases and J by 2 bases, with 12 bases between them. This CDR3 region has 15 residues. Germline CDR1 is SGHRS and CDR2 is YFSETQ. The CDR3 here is CASSWSSLTYNEQFF. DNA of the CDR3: TGCGCCAGCAGCTGGAGCTCATTAACCTACAATGAGCAGTTCTTC.

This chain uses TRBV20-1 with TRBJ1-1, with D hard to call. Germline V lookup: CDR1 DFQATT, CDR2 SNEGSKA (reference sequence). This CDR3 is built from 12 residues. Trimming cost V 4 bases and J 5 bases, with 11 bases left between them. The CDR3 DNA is TGCAGTGCTAAGGAGGGTCGTACTGAAGCTTTCTTT. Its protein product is CSAKEGRTEAFF.